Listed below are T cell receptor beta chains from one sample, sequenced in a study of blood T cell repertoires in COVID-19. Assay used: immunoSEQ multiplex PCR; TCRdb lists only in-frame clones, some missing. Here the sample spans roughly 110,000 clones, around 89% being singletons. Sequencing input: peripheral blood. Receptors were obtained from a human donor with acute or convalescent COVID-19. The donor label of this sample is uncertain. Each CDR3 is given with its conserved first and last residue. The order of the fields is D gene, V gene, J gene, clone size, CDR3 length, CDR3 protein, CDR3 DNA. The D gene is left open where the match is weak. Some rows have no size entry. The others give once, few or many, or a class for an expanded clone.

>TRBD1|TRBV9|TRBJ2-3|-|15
CASSGGQTSTDTQYF
TGTGCCAGCAGCGGGGGACAGACTAGCACAGATACGCAGTATTTT
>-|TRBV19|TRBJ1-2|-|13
CASSQNKNYGYTF
TGTGCCAGTAGTCAAAACAAAAACTATGGCTACACCTTC
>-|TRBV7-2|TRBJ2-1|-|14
CASSLWSSYNEQFF
TGTGCCAGCAGCTTGTGGAGCTCCTACAATGAGCAGTTCTTC
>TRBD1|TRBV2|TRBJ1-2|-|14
CASSELDREYGYTF
TGTGCCAGCAGTGAACTAGACAGGGAATATGGCTACACCTTC
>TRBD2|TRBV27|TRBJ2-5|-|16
CASSPRTSGGLETQYF
TGTGCCAGCAGTCCGAGGACTAGCGGGGGGTTAGAGACCCAGTACTTC
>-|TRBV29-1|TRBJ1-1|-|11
CSVPGNTEAFF
TGCAGCGTTCCGGGAAACACTGAAGCTTTCTTT
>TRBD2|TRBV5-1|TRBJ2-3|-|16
CASRWTSGTSTDTQYF
TGCGCCAGCAGATGGACTAGCGGGACTAGCACAGATACGCAGTATTTT
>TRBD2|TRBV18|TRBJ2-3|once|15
CASSPVGLNLDTQYF
TGTGCCAGCTCACCAGTGGGACTAAACTTGGATACGCAGTATTTT
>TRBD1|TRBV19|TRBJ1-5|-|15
CASRPQGRIDQPQHF
TGTGCCAGTAGACCACAGGGGAGGATCGATCAGCCCCAGCATTTT
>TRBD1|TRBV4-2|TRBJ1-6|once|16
CASSQESTGGNSPLHF
TGTGCCAGCAGCCAAGAATCGACAGGGGGCAATTCACCCCTCCACTTT
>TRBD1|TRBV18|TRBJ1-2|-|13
CASSVGTGDGYTF
TGTGCCAGCTCGGTGGGGACAGGGGATGGCTACACCTTC
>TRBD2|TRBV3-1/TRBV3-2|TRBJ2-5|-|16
CASSHGTSGVQETQYF
TGTGCCAGCAGCCACGGGACTAGCGGGGTTCAAGAGACCCAGTACTTC
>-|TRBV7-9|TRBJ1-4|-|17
CASSLGPGRGGNEKLFF
TGTGCCAGCAGCTTAGGACCAGGGAGGGGCGGTAATGAAAAACTGTTTTTT
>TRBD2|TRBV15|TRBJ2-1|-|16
CATSRDYSGGRYEQFF
TGTGCCACCAGCAGAGATTATAGCGGGGGGCGCTATGAGCAGTTCTTC
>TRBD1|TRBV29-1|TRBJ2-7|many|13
CSVVTPGGYEQYF
TGCAGCGTTGTTACCCCAGGGGGCTACGAGCAGTACTTC
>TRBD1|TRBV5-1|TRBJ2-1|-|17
CASGTGGVMSSYNEQFF
TGCGCCAGCGGAACAGGGGGCGTAATGAGCTCCTACAATGAGCAGTTCTTC
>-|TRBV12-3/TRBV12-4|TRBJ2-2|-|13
CASRSLNTGELFF
TGTGCCAGCAGGTCGTTGAACACCGGGGAGCTGTTTTTT
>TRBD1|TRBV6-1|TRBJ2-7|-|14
CASSEGTASYEQYF
TGTGCCAGCAGCGAAGGGACAGCATCCTACGAGCAGTACTTC
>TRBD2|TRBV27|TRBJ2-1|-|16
CASSLIWGGPNNEQFF
TGTGCCAGCAGTTTAATTTGGGGGGGTCCCAACAATGAGCAGTTCTTC
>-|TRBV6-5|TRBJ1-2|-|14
CASSYSSGGYGYTF
TGTGCCAGCAGTTACTCGTCAGGTGGCTATGGCTACACCTTC
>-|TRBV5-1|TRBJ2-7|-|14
CASSLAVASYEQYF
TGCGCCAGCAGCTTGGCGGTTGCGAGCTACGAGCAGTACTTC
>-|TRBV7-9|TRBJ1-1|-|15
CASSLADSRNTEAFF
TGTGCCAGCAGCTTAGCTGACAGCAGGAACACTGAAGCTTTCTTT